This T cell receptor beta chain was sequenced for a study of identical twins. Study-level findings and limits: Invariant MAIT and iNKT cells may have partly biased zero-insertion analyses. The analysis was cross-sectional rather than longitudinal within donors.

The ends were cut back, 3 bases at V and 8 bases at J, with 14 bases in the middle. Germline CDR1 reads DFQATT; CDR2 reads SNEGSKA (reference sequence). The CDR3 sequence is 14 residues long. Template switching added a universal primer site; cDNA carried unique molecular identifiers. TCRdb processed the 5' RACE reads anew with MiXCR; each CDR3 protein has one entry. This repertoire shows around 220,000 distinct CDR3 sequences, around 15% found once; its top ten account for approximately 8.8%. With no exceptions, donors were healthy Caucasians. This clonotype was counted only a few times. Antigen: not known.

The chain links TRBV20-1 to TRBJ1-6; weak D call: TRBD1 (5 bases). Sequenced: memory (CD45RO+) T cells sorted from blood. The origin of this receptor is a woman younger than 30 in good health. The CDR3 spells CSASRQGVDSPLHF. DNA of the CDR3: TGCAGTGCTAGCCGGCAGGGAGTGGATTCACCCCTCCACTTT.